Presented here are 30 T cell receptor beta chains from one specimen sequenced in a study of cytomegalovirus exposure and HLA in healthy donors. PCR involved 60 Vbeta and 13 Jbeta primers. Assay: immunoSEQ multiplex PCR; the TCRdb copy retains only in-frame clones and omits some. Of about 110,000 clones listed, around 87% were seen once; the top ten hold 1.5% to 2%. Material: PBMCs. The receptors derive from a man aged 40-50 years in good health and CMV-seronegative.

CDR3 sequence reads: CASSMTLNQPQHF. In DNA, the CDR3 is TGTGCCAGCAGCATGACACTGAATCAGCCCCAGCATTTT. This chain links TRBV7-3 with TRBJ1-5; D gene ambiguous. V was pared by 5 bases and J by 4 bases, with 9 bases between. The CDR3 loop spans 13 amino acids. Germline CDR1 and CDR2: SGHTA and FQGTGA.

The chain combines TRBV7-2 with TRBJ2-5, with D perhaps TRBD1 (6 bases). Germline CDR1 SGHTA, CDR2 FQGNSA. This CDR3 is built from 13 residues. V was shortened by 1 base and J by 4 bases, with 7 bases between the two germline ends. This CDR3 is CASSLGRGETQYF. The DNA for the CDR3 is TGTGCCAGCAGCTTAGGCAGGGGAGAGACCCAGTACTTC. Full variable domain (remainder filled in from reference TRBV7-2 and TRBJ2-5): GAGVSQSPSNKVTEKGKDVELRCDPISGHTALYWYRQSLGQGLEFLIYFQGNSAPDKSGLPSDRFSAERTGGSVSTLTIQRTQQEDSAVYLCASSLGRGETQYFGPGTRLLVL.

V and J are TRBV5-1 and TRBJ1-4; TRBD1 agrees at 7 bases. This CDR3 has 15 amino acids. Germline V gene sequence: CDR1 SGHRS, CDR2 YFSETQ. Trimming removed 5 bases from V and 7 bases from J; junction bases left unmatched: 11. The CDR3 sequence is CASRLSGGGGEKLFF. The CDR3 DNA reads TGCGCCAGCAGGTTGTCAGGGGGAGGAGGTGAAAAACTGTTTTTT. The whole variable domain, filled in from reference TRBV5-1 and TRBJ1-4, reads KAGVTQTPRYLIKTRGQQVTLSCSPISGHRSVSWYQQTPGQGLQFLFEYFSETQRNKGNFPGRFSGRQFSNSRSEMNVSTLELGDSALYLCASRLSGGGGEKLFFGSGTQLSVL.

The table lists this clone with a few counts. The chain carries TRBV28 and TRBJ2-7, with D perhaps matching TRBD1 (6 bases). Germline V gene data show CDR1 as MDHEN and CDR2 as SYDVKM. The length of the CDR3 is 14 residues. The V end lost 7 bases, the J end lost 3 bases, and 16 bases lay between the germline ends. For the CDR3, the DNA is TGTGCCAGCAACCTCGGGACATCCATCTACGAGCAGTACTTC. It specifies CASNLGTSIYEQYF. The full variable domain, completed using reference TRBV28 and TRBJ2-7, is DVKVTQSSRYLVKRTGEKVFLECVQDMDHENMFWYRQDPGLGLRLIYFSYDVKMKEKGDIPEGYSVSREKKERFSLILESASTNQTSMYLCASNLGTSIYEQYFGPGTRLTVT.

The CDR3 nucleotides are TGTGCCAGTAGCCTCCTGTTCAATCAGCCCCAGCATTTT. Residues: CASSLLFNQPQHF. The chain joins TRBV19 to TRBJ1-5; unclear D gene. Germline V gene lookup returns CDR1 LNHDA and CDR2 SQIVND (reference sequence). CDR3 size: 13 residues. V was trimmed by 6 bases and J by 3 bases, leaving 9 bases between them. Filled out from reference TRBV19 and TRBJ1-5, the complete variable domain reads DGGITQSPKYLFRKEGQNVTLSCEQNLNHDAMYWYRQDPGQGLRLIYYSQIVNDFQKGDIAEGYSVSREKKESFPLTVTSAQKNPTAFYLCASSLLFNQPQHFGDGTRLSIL.

V is TRBV30 and J is TRBJ2-7, with a weak D call TRBD1 (5 bases). Trimming removed 1 base from V and 2 bases from J, with 9 bases in between. This CDR3 contains 13 residues. CDR1 is GTSNPN, CDR2 SVGIG, per germline (reference sequence). Written as DNA, the CDR3 is TGTGCCTGGAGTGGGCAGGGAACCTACGAGCAGTACTTC. The encoded protein is CAWSGQGTYEQYF.

The chain joins TRBV7-3 to TRBJ2-3; D perhaps matches TRBD2 (6 bases). This CDR3 has 14 amino acids. Looked up from germline, CDR1 is SGHTA and CDR2 is FQGTGA. Trimming left V 8 bases short and J 1 base short, with 13 bases between. CDR3 DNA: TGTGCCAGCCGGCGAGGCGGGGGCACAGATACGCAGTATTTT. Its translation is CASRRGGGTDTQYF.

The chain uses TRBV2 and TRBJ1-1; D gene ambiguous. V lost 6 bases, J lost 4 bases, and 18 bases lay in between. Germline lookup yields CDR1 SNHLY and CDR2 FYNNEI. This CDR3 comprises 15 residues. The CDR3 nucleotides are TGTGCCAGCAGCCCTACCATAGTCGCCGTCACTGAAGCTTTCTTT. Translated, it gives CASSPTIVAVTEAFF.

The sample holds a few counts of this clone. This sequence joins TRBV7-5 and TRBJ2-7; TRBD2 is taken as the D call from the table, unchecked against the DNA. TRBV7-5 is tagged as a pseudogene. This CDR3 region has 11 residues. DNA of the CDR3: TGTGTCAGAAGCCACTGCTACGAGCAGTACTTC. This gives the protein CVRSHCYEQYF.

J is TRBJ1-6 and V is TRBV5-1, with unresolved D. Per the germline V gene, CDR1 is SGHRS and CDR2 is YFSETQ. Trimming stripped 0 bases from V and 2 bases from J, with 15 bases between. The CDR3 runs to 18 residues. For the CDR3, the DNA is TGCGCCAGCAGCTTGGGGGTGGCCGTCGGGACCTATAATTCACCCCTCCACTTT. This sequence encodes CASSLGVAVGTYNSPLHF.

CDR3 sequence: CAWSFTGVTYNSPLHF. The CDR3 bases are TGTGCCTGGAGCTTCACGGGGGTAACGTATAATTCACCCCTCCACTTT. The chain employs TRBV30 and TRBJ1-6, with D tentatively TRBD1 (5 bases). The length of the CDR3 is 16 residues. V lost 3 bases to trimming and J lost 4 bases, with 16 bases between them. Germline lookup yields CDR1 GTSNPN and CDR2 SVGIG (reference sequence).

This chain links TRBV28 with TRBJ1-2; 7 bases map to TRBD1. The ends lost 6 bases at V and 3 bases at J; junction bases unmatched: 4. Germline values: CDR1 MDHEN, CDR2 SYDVKM. This CDR3 is built from 13 residues. For the CDR3, the DNA is TGTGCCAGCAGACAAACAGGGGACTATGGCTACACCTTC. It codes for CASRQTGDYGYTF.

The chain employs TRBV27 and TRBJ1-5, with D possibly matching TRBD1 (6 bases). V gave up 3 bases and J gave up 3 bases, with 9 bases separating them. This CDR3 is built from 14 residues. The germline CDR1 and CDR2 sequences are MNHEY and SMNVEV (reference sequence). This CDR3 is CASSFAGDNQPQHF. CDR3 nucleotides: TGTGCCAGCAGTTTTGCAGGGGACAATCAGCCCCAGCATTTT.

This chain uses TRBV7-2 with TRBJ1-1; D is undetermined. V was trimmed by 3 bases and J by 3 bases, leaving 5 bases between them. The length of the CDR3 is 12 residues. Germline V gene data show CDR1 as SGHTA and CDR2 as FQGNSA. CDR3 bases: TGTGCCAGCAGCTTTCTCGACACTGAAGCTTTCTTT. Amino acid sequence: CASSFLDTEAFF.

CDR3 loop: CASSNWGPVHQPQHF. The CDR3, as DNA: TGTGCCAGCAGTAATTGGGGGCCGGTACATCAGCCCCAGCATTTT. The chain employs TRBV28 and TRBJ1-5, with D possibly matching TRBD1 (6 bases). V gave up 5 bases and J gave up 5 bases, with 16 bases separating them. This CDR3 contains 15 residues. The germline CDR1 and CDR2 sequences are MDHEN and SYDVKM.

J is TRBJ2-5 and V is TRBV6-5; maybe TRBD2 (5 bases). This CDR3 is built from 13 residues. CDR1 MNHEY and CDR2 SVGAGI come from the germline V gene. V gave up 4 bases and J gave up 1 base, with 7 bases separating them. The chain's CDR3 is CASSSGLQETQYF. The CDR3 DNA follows: TGTGCCAGCAGTTCCGGACTCCAAGAGACCCAGTACTTC.

The V and J genes are TRBV30 and TRBJ2-6; D might be TRBD2 (5 bases). The CDR3 runs to 15 residues. Germline V lookup: CDR1 GTSNPN, CDR2 SVGIG (reference sequence). The V gene lost 2 bases and the J gene lost 1 base, with 9 bases spanning the gap. The CDR3 protein is CAWSLTRSGANVLTF. CDR3 DNA sequence: TGTGCCTGGAGTCTTACTAGGTCTGGGGCCAACGTCCTGACTTTC.

V and J are TRBV4-1 and TRBJ2-7; D might be TRBD1 (5 bases). The germline gives CDR1 MGHRA, CDR2 YSYEKL. Trimming shortened V by 2 bases and J by 1 base, and 15 bases separated the two germline ends. The CDR3 is 16 residues long. CDR3 nucleotide sequence: TGCGCCAGCAGCCAATCCTACCAGGGATTTTCCTACGAGCAGTACTTC. It is translated as CASSQSYQGFSYEQYF.

This rearrangement joins TRBV28 to TRBJ1-1; D is ambiguous. V shed 5 bases and J shed 10 bases, with 14 bases lying between them. Germline V gene sequence: CDR1 MDHEN, CDR2 SYDVKM. The CDR3 is 12 amino acids. The CDR3 DNA follows: TGTGCCAGCAGTCCAGTCCCCAGCGGAGCTTTCTTT. Protein product: CASSPVPSGAFF.

The V call is TRBV5-6, the J call TRBJ1-1, with D perhaps TRBD1 (5 bases). Looked up from germline, CDR1 is SGHDT and CDR2 is YYEEEE. Trimming shortened V by 5 bases and J by 0 bases, and 5 bases separated the two germline ends. The length of the CDR3 is 12 residues. The CDR3 sequence: CASRDMNTEAFF. CDR3 bases: TGTGCCAGCAGGGACATGAACACTGAAGCTTTCTTT.

The gene calls are TRBV7-6 and TRBJ1-5; D uncertain. V dropped 5 bases and J dropped 7 bases, with 12 bases sitting between them. Germline V gene sequence: CDR1 SGHVS, CDR2 FNYEAQ. There are 13 residues in the CDR3. The CDR3 DNA follows: TGTGCCAGCAGCGCCACGTACATCCAGCCCCAGCATTTT. It codes for CASSATYIQPQHF.

This chain links TRBV25-1 with TRBJ2-5; TRBD1 aligns across 7 bases. The CDR3 sequence is 15 residues long. CDR1 and CDR2 from the germline V gene are MGHDK and SYGVNS. The J segment lost 0 bases and the V segment lost 5 bases, leaving 6 bases of the junction unmatched. The CDR3 region has the DNA TGTGCCAGCAGTAAGACAGGGAAGTACCAAGAGACCCAGTACTTC. It translates to CASSKTGKYQETQYF.

This clone has a handful of counts. The CDR3 reads CASRRTGDEKLFF. The CDR3 nucleotides are TGCGCCAGCAGGCGGACAGGGGATGAAAAACTGTTTTTT. This chain uses TRBV4-1 with TRBJ1-4, with 9 bases aligning to TRBD1. Per germline, CDR1 MGHRA and CDR2 YSYEKL. The V and J ends lost 6 bases and 6 bases, in that order; junction bases with no gene match: 2. The CDR3 has 13 residues.

The sample holds a few counts of this clone. The chain employs TRBV5-1 and TRBJ2-3; maybe TRBD2 (5 bases). Germline V lookup: CDR1 SGHRS, CDR2 YFSETQ. The CDR3 contains 15 residues. V was clipped by 0 bases and J by 4 bases, with 12 bases between them. CDR3: CASSLALGDADTQYF. In DNA form, the CDR3 reads TGCGCCAGCAGCTTGGCCCTGGGAGATGCAGATACGCAGTATTTT. Filled out from reference TRBV5-1 and TRBJ2-3, the complete variable domain reads KAGVTQTPRYLIKTRGQQVTLSCSPISGHRSVSWYQQTPGQGLQFLFEYFSETQRNKGNFPGRFSGRQFSNSRSEMNVSTLELGDSALYLCASSLALGDADTQYFGPGTRLTVL.

This chain connects TRBV4-3 to TRBJ1-2; TRBD1 might be the D (5 bases). The V end lost 1 base, the J end lost 7 bases, and 10 bases lay between the germline ends. This CDR3 region has 13 residues. Germline V gene sequence: CDR1 LGHNA, CDR2 YSLEER. CDR3 sequence: CASSQGGWGGYTF. The CDR3 nucleotides read TGCGCCAGCAGCCAAGGGGGCTGGGGTGGCTACACCTTC.

The chain has TRBV5-5 and TRBJ1-2, with TRBD1 matching 9 bases. Germline V lookup: CDR1 SGHKS, CDR2 YYEKEE (reference sequence). The CDR3 has 14 residues. After removal of 4 bases from V and 4 bases from J, the junction contained 5 bases not matched to a gene. In DNA, the CDR3 is TGTGCCAGCAGCAGCGGGACAGGGTTCTATGGCTACACCTTC. Its translation is CASSSGTGFYGYTF.

The J gene is TRBJ1-6, the V gene TRBV2; 7 bases agree with TRBD1. In germline, CDR1 is SNHLY, CDR2 FYNNEI. Trimming cost V 7 bases and J 18 bases; bases outside gene matches: 15. The CDR3 runs 13 residues. The chain's CDR3 is CASTNRGSLVGHF. CDR3 sequence (DNA): TGTGCCAGCACGAACAGGGGAAGTCTAGTAGGCCACTTT.

This clone was counted a single time. The rearrangement links TRBV6-7 to TRBJ2-7; TRBD1 agrees at 7 bases. TRBV6-7 is filed as an ORF, its function uncertain. This CDR3 is 14 amino acids long. V shed 6 bases and J 4 bases; nucleotides not matched to a gene: 9. CDR3 loop: CASRSGTDTYEQYF. The CDR3 coding sequence is TGTGCCAGCAGGTCCGGGACAGACACGTACGAGCAGTACTTC.

The J gene is TRBJ2-5, the V gene TRBV7-2; tentative D call: TRBD1 (5 bases). Per germline, CDR1 SGHTA and CDR2 FQGNSA. CDR3 size: 13 residues. Trimming took 1 base from V and 3 from J, leaving 6 bases between them. The CDR3 loop is CASSLGTKETQYF. DNA of the CDR3: TGTGCCAGCAGCTTAGGGACAAAAGAGACCCAGTACTTC.

The chain links TRBV15 to TRBJ2-7; 8 bases are shared with TRBD1. The CDR3 loop spans 14 amino acids. V trimming: 3 bases; J trimming: 6 bases; junction bases outside the gene matches: 7. Germline CDR1 is LNHNV and CDR2 is YYDKDF (reference sequence). The CDR3 reads CATSRGTGLAEQYF. The DNA for the CDR3 is TGTGCCACCAGCAGGGGGACAGGTTTAGCCGAGCAGTACTTC.